A single sample is the source of the 19 T cell receptor beta chains below, sequenced in a study of identical twins. MiXCR was run by TCRdb on the 5' RACE reads, yielding one entry per CDR3 protein. The table has 500,000 or so distinct CDR3 sequences, over 12% seen once. The same sample was also used in a study of yellow fever vaccine responses in identical twins.

Sequencing was done on a sample of CD4+ T cells sorted from blood. These receptors originate from a woman younger than 30 in good health.

The chain combines TRBV6-6 with TRBJ2-7, with D hard to call. The CDR3 extends over 12 amino acids. The V and J ends lost 7 bases and 2 bases respectively, with 9 bases between them. Germline lookup yields CDR1 MNHNY and CDR2 SVGAGI (reference sequence). CDR3 in DNA: TGTGCCAGCACTATACCGCCCTACGAGCAGTACTTC. Its translation is CASTIPPYEQYF.

This clonotype came up a few times. The chain carries TRBV11-2 and TRBJ2-1, with D uncertain. The CDR3 loop spans 12 amino acids. Germline assignment: CDR1 SGHAT and CDR2 FQNNGV. The V end was cut by 6 bases, the J end by 12 bases, with 15 bases between. CDR3 DNA sequence: TGTGCCAGCAGTTCAGAAGGGCTGGGGCAGTTCTTC. This translates into CASSSEGLGQFF.

The rearrangement links TRBV5-1 to TRBJ2-1; D is undetermined. This CDR3 has 12 residues. The V gene lost 0 bases and the J gene lost 8 bases, with 6 bases spanning the gap. The germline CDR1 and CDR2 sequences are SGHRS and YFSETQ. DNA for the CDR3: TGCGCCAGCAGCTTGGTCGAGGATGAGCAGTTCTTC. Its protein is CASSLVEDEQFF. The complete variable domain, with remaining parts taken from reference TRBV5-1 and TRBJ2-1, reads KAGVTQTPRYLIKTRGQQVTLSCSPISGHRSVSWYQQTPGQGLQFLFEYFSETQRNKGNFPGRFSGRQFSNSRSEMNVSTLELGDSALYLCASSLVEDEQFFGPGTRLTVL.

The gene calls are TRBV24-1 and TRBJ1-4; no clear D gene. Germline CDR1 KGHDR, CDR2 SFDVKD. The CDR3 sequence is 12 residues long. V was clipped by 4 bases and J by 7 bases, with 6 bases between them. The CDR3 region is CATSDRGEKLFF. In DNA form, the CDR3 reads TGTGCCACCAGTGACCGGGGTGAAAAACTGTTTTTT.

This sequence joins TRBV4-2 and TRBJ2-1, with 16 bases that match TRBD2. After removal of 4 bases from V and 9 bases from J, the junction contained 6 bases not matched to a gene. The CDR3 consists of 16 residues. In germline, CDR1 is LGHNA, CDR2 YNFKEQ. The CDR3 DNA reads TGTGCCAGCAGCCGGGGACTAGCGGGGGGGCTTGGTGAGCAGTTCTTC. As protein: CASSRGLAGGLGEQFF.

There are a few counts of this clonotype. The V and J genes are TRBV28 and TRBJ2-7, with unresolved D. CDR1 MDHEN and CDR2 SYDVKM come from the germline V gene. The V end lost 6 bases, the J end lost 4 bases, and 7 bases lay between the germline ends. This CDR3 is 11 amino acids long. CDR3 amino acids: CASRDRYEQYF. The CDR3 DNA is TGTGCCAGCAGGGATAGGTACGAGCAGTACTTC.

A few counts support this clonotype. The J gene is TRBJ2-3, the V gene TRBV29-1; D gene ambiguous. Germline CDR1 is SQVTM and CDR2 is ANQGSEA. CDR3 length equals 11 residues. CDR3 sequence reads: CSGVGADTQYF. The CDR3 DNA follows: TGCAGTGGTGTTGGGGCAGATACGCAGTATTTT.

This chain links TRBV5-4 with TRBJ2-5; either TRBD1 or TRBD2 may fit D (5 bases each). Looked up from germline, CDR1 is SGHNT and CDR2 is YYREEE (reference sequence). The V and J ends lost 1 base and 3 bases respectively, with 13 bases between them. This CDR3 contains 15 residues. This chain's CDR3 is CASSLRGRGEETQYF. The DNA for the CDR3 is TGTGCCAGCAGCTTGCGGGGAAGGGGTGAAGAGACCCAGTACTTC.

This clonotype was counted between two and nine times. This rearrangement joins TRBV25-1 to TRBJ2-7; D is unresolved. V lost 1 base and J lost 6, with 22 bases in between. The germline CDR1 and CDR2 sequences are MGHDK and SYGVNS. This CDR3 region has 17 residues. CDR3 amino acids: CASSESWAAPLPPEQYF. In DNA form, the CDR3 reads TGTGCCAGCAGTGAATCTTGGGCCGCCCCACTCCCACCCGAGCAGTACTTC.

This clonotype was picked up a small number of times. V is TRBV6-2 or TRBV6-3 and J is TRBJ2-7; D may be TRBD1 (6 bases). CDR3 size: 15 residues. V lost 4 bases, J lost 0 bases, and 13 bases lay in between. Germline loops: CDR1 MNHEY, CDR2 SVGEGT. The CDR3 nucleotides read TGTGCCAGCAGTTGGCAGGGGAGAAGCTCCTACGAGCAGTACTTC. Protein: CASSWQGRSSYEQYF.

This clonotype has ten or more counts. The V call is TRBV5-1, the J call TRBJ2-2, with D possibly TRBD1 on 5 matching bases. The CDR3 contains 15 residues. Between the trimmed V and J ends, which lost 4 bases and 0 bases, there was a span of 10 bases. Germline loops: CDR1 SGHRS, CDR2 YFSETQ. The CDR3 loop reads CASSPGRANTGELFF. As DNA, the CDR3 is TGCGCCAGCAGCCCTGGCAGGGCGAACACCGGGGAGCTGTTTTTT.

The V gene is TRBV5-6, the J gene TRBJ2-7, with 10 nucleotides matching TRBD1. This CDR3 contains 15 residues. Germline values: CDR1 SGHDT, CDR2 YYEEEE. With 4 bases clipped from V and 2 bases from J, the junction kept 6 bases outside the gene matches. CDR3 region: CASSPDRGGTYEQYF. CDR3 coding DNA: TGTGCCAGCAGCCCGGACAGGGGGGGTACCTACGAGCAGTACTTC. Filled out from reference TRBV5-6 and TRBJ2-7, the complete variable domain reads DAGVTQSPTHLIKTRGQQVTLRCSPKSGHDTVSWYQQALGQGPQFIFQYYEEEERQRGNFPDRFSGHQFPNYSSELNVNALLLGDSALYLCASSPDRGGTYEQYFGPGTRLTVT.

The gene calls are TRBV7-2 and TRBJ2-2; 8 bases line up with TRBD2. The ends lost 3 bases at V and 6 bases at J; junction bases unmatched: 3. This CDR3 has 14 residues. Germline values: CDR1 SGHTA, CDR2 FQGNSA. The CDR3 DNA follows: TGTGCCAGCAGCTTCCAGCGGGAGTCCGGGGAGCTGTTTTTT. Encoded protein: CASSFQRESGELFF.

The J gene is TRBJ2-2, the V gene TRBV4-3; D is perhaps TRBD1 or TRBD2 (6 bases each). The V end lost 2 bases, the J end lost 1 base, and 14 bases lay between the germline ends. The length of the CDR3 is 17 residues. Per germline, CDR1 LGHNA and CDR2 YSLEER. CDR3 loop: CASSQRGAGQNTGELFF. The CDR3, as DNA: TGCGCCAGCAGCCAAAGGGGGGCGGGACAGAACACCGGGGAGCTGTTTTTT.

This clonotype was observed a few times. J is TRBJ1-3 and V is TRBV7-9, with D maybe TRBD1 (5 bases). V gave up 3 bases and J gave up 2 bases, with 14 bases separating them. Germline CDR1 and CDR2: SEHNR and FQNEAQ (reference sequence). CDR3 length: 16 residues. The DNA for the CDR3 is TGTGCCAGCAGCTTCTTAACCGCAGGGCCTGGAAACACCATATATTTT. It yields the protein CASSFLTAGPGNTIYF.

This clonotype has ten or more counts. The rearrangement uses TRBV5-1 and TRBJ2-1; TRBD1 matches 7 bases. The CDR3 consists of 16 residues. Germline values: CDR1 SGHRS, CDR2 YFSETQ. V lost 4 bases to trimming and J lost 5 bases; unmatched junction nucleotides: 12. The DNA of the CDR3 is TGCGCCAGCAGCCGAGAAACAGGGGCGGGTAACAATGAGCAGTTCTTC. It yields the protein CASSRETGAGNNEQFF. The full variable domain, with the rest looked up from reference TRBV5-1 and TRBJ2-1, is KAGVTQTPRYLIKTRGQQVTLSCSPISGHRSVSWYQQTPGQGLQFLFEYFSETQRNKGNFPGRFSGRQFSNSRSEMNVSTLELGDSALYLCASSRETGAGNNEQFFGPGTRLTVL.

This clonotype turned up a few times. This chain connects TRBV3-1 to TRBJ1-1; TRBD1 is a possible D gene (5 bases). Per the germline V gene, CDR1 is LGHDT and CDR2 is YNNKEL (reference sequence). V lost 1 base and J lost 5, with 14 bases in between. The CDR3 has 15 amino acids. CDR3 coding DNA: TGTGCCAGCAGCCAAGCTGGGGTGGAGGGGACTGAAGCTTTCTTT. Amino acids: CASSQAGVEGTEAFF.

This clonotype was detected many times. The rearrangement links TRBV20-1 to TRBJ2-1, with 7 bases that match TRBD2. V shed 0 bases and J 1 base; nucleotides not matched to a gene: 3. In germline, CDR1 is DFQATT, CDR2 SNEGSKA (reference sequence). CDR3 size: 15 residues. CDR3 sequence: CSAREVGRSYNEQFF. The CDR3, as DNA: TGCAGTGCTAGAGAGGTCGGGAGGTCCTACAATGAGCAGTTCTTC.

This clonotype was seen only a few times. This chain connects TRBV5-1 to TRBJ2-2; D is possibly TRBD1 (5 bases). Trimming shortened V by 0 bases and J by 4 bases, and 10 bases separated the two germline ends. CDR1 and CDR2 (germline): SGHRS, YFSETQ. The CDR3 has 15 amino acids. The CDR3: CASSLGPQGTGELFF. Here the CDR3 DNA reads TGCGCCAGCAGCTTGGGGCCCCAGGGCACCGGGGAGCTGTTTTTT.